The 10 T cell receptor beta chains below were found in one sample sequenced in a study of cytomegalovirus exposure and HLA in healthy donors. Primers included in the PCR were 60 Vbeta and 13 Jbeta primers. TCRdb's table, derived via immunoSEQ multiplex PCR, lists solely in-frame clones and lacks some. The sample records about 130,000 clones, approximately 68% being singletons. The specimen was PBMCs. These receptors all stem from a man under 40 in good health and CMV-seropositive.

CDR3 in DNA: TGCGCCAGCAGCTTTGACAGCCAAGAGACCCAGTACTTC. It yields the protein CASSFDSQETQYF. The chain is built from TRBV5-1 and TRBJ2-5; tentative D call: TRBD1 (5 bases). Trimming shortened V by 2 bases and J by 1 base, and 6 bases separated the two germline ends. The CDR3 runs 13 residues. Looked up from germline, CDR1 is SGHRS and CDR2 is YFSETQ.

The J gene is TRBJ2-1, the V gene TRBV9; possible D gene TRBD2, 6 bases. From germline, CDR1 is SGDLS and CDR2 YYNGEE. The CDR3 is 14 amino acids. Trimming cost V 0 bases and J 4 bases, with 8 bases left between them. The CDR3 reads CASSVGGLYNEQFF. CDR3 nucleotide sequence: TGTGCCAGCAGCGTAGGAGGACTATACAATGAGCAGTTCTTC.

The rearrangement links TRBV4-3 to TRBJ2-1; the match to TRBD2 covers 8 bases. The V gene's germline CDR1 is LGHNA and CDR2 YSLEER. This CDR3 region has 17 residues. After removal of 3 bases from V and 5 bases from J, the junction contained 12 bases not matched to a gene. The CDR3 is CASSHGRAGVGDNEQFF. Here the CDR3 DNA reads TGCGCCAGCAGCCACGGGAGAGCGGGAGTCGGCGACAATGAGCAGTTCTTC.

The chain has TRBV13 and TRBJ2-3, with 9 positions matching TRBD1. Per germline, CDR1 PRHDT and CDR2 FYEKMQ (reference sequence). The length of the CDR3 is 15 residues. With 5 bases clipped from V and 1 base from J, the junction kept 4 bases outside the gene matches. The CDR3 coding sequence is TGTGCCAGCAGCGGCCGGACAGGGGGCACAGATACGCAGTATTTT. Translation: CASSGRTGGTDTQYF.

This chain uses TRBV18 with TRBJ2-4, with TRBD2 matching 11 bases. The V gene end was trimmed by 3 bases and the J gene end by 7 bases; junction bases not matched to a gene: 5. Looked up from germline, CDR1 is KGHSH and CDR2 is LQKENI. The length of the CDR3 is 15 residues. Here the CDR3 reads CASSPGLADWNIQYF. DNA for the CDR3: TGTGCCAGCTCACCGGGACTAGCGGATTGGAACATTCAGTACTTC.

V and J are TRBV30 and TRBJ2-7; tentative D call: TRBD2 (6 bases). CDR3 length equals 13 residues. The germline V gene has CDR1 GTSNPN and CDR2 SVGIG (reference sequence). V was trimmed by 4 bases and J by 1 base, leaving 11 bases between them. CDR3 amino acids: CAWNSGYSYEQYF. The CDR3 region has the DNA TGTGCCTGGAATAGCGGATATTCCTACGAGCAGTACTTC.

This sequence joins TRBV5-4 and TRBJ1-4; 9 bases agree with TRBD1. Germline CDR1 SGHNT, CDR2 YYREEE (reference sequence). The CDR3 length is 15 residues. J gave up 6 bases and V 4 bases, and 7 bases lay outside the gene matches. The CDR3 reads CASSPGQGRDEKLFF. The DNA for the CDR3 is TGTGCCAGCAGCCCTGGACAGGGGAGGGATGAAAAACTGTTTTTT.

About this clone: The same CDR3 is also encoded by other DNA sequences in this sample. The chain employs TRBV4-1 and TRBJ2-2; the match to TRBD1 covers 8 bases. V lost 6 bases to trimming and J lost 4 bases; unmatched junction nucleotides: 4. The germline V gene has CDR1 MGHRA and CDR2 YSYEKL. The CDR3 is 14 amino acids. The CDR3 loop is CASRDRVGTGELFF. In DNA form, the CDR3 reads TGCGCCAGCAGGGACAGGGTGGGCACCGGGGAGCTGTTTTTT.

This clone has just a few counts. The chain couples TRBV5-1 to TRBJ2-7; the match to TRBD1 covers 8 bases. V lost 5 bases, J lost 1 base, and 11 bases stayed unmatched. This CDR3 is built from 16 residues. Germline assignment: CDR1 SGHRS and CDR2 YFSETQ. CDR3 bases: TGCGCCAGCAGTTATGCCGTCGACAGGGGTTCCTACGAGCAGTACTTC. This encodes CASSYAVDRGSYEQYF.

This clone turned up a few times. The chain employs TRBV5-6 and TRBJ2-7; 9 nucleotides line up with TRBD2. Germline lookup yields CDR1 SGHDT and CDR2 YYEEEE. V dropped 4 bases and J dropped 2; count of bases not matched to a gene: 7. The CDR3 has 15 amino acids. CDR3: CASSPGLADAYEQYF. The CDR3 DNA follows: TGTGCCAGCAGCCCGGGACTAGCAGACGCCTACGAGCAGTACTTC.